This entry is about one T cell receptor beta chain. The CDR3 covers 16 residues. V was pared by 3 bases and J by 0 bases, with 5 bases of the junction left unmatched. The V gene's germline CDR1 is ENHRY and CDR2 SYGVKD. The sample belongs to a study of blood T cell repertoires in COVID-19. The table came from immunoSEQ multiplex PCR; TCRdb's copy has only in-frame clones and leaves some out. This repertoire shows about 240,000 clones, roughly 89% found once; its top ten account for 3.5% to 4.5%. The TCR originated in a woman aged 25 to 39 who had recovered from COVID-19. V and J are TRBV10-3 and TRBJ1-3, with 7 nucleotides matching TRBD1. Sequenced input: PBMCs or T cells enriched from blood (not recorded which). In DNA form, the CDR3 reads TGTGCCATCAGTGATGCCGGGACAGTCTCTGGAAACACCATATATTTT. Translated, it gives CAISDAGTVSGNTIYF.